This is a list of T cell receptor beta chains from one sample in a study of T cell repertoires in cytomegalovirus infection. Antigens of these TCRs are unknown. One entry per CDR3 protein, called by TCRdb with MiXCR from the reads. Among hundreds of thousands of distinct CDR3 sequences listed, roughly a third were seen once. The sample in question was cultured PBMCs, obtained from culture after CMV antigen stimulation. The receptors shown here come from a human donor in good health (CMV status not recorded). Some clones in this sample may be carry-over from other donors' samples. CDR3s include the opening cysteine and the closing phenylalanine or tryptophan. The order of the fields is clone size, D gene, V gene, J gene, CDR3 protein, CDR3 DNA. The D gene is left open where the match is weak. Expanded clones are given a class, and other clones once, few, many or no size at all.

>-|TRBD2|TRBV28|TRBJ2-4
CASSLPGTSGRTDIQYF
TGTGCCAGCAGTTTACCCGGGACTAGCGGGAGAACCGACATTCAGTACTTC
>-|-|TRBV11-2|TRBJ1-2
CASSLRSREKYGYTF
TGTGCCAGCAGCTTACGGAGCAGGGAGAAGTATGGCTACACCTTC
>-|-|TRBV7-2|TRBJ2-1
CASSLGSMVYNEQFF
TGTGCCAGCAGCTTAGGGTCAATGGTCTACAATGAGCAGTTCTTC
>many|-|TRBV7-2|TRBJ1-4
CASSSQGATNEKLFF
TGTGCCAGCAGCTCCCAAGGGGCAACTAATGAAAAACTGTTTTTT
>many|-|TRBV7-2|TRBJ1-5
CASSLVSTGRSNQPQHF
TGTGCCAGCAGCTTAGTTTCTACAGGTCGGAGCAATCAGCCCCAGCATTTT
>-|TRBD2|TRBV4-1|TRBJ2-3
CASSQDWREGDTQYF
TGCGCCAGCAGCCAAGATTGGCGGGAGGGGGATACGCAGTATTTT
>-|-|TRBV7-9|TRBJ2-7
CASSFSGYDGYEQYF
TGTGCCAGCAGCTTTAGTGGCTACGACGGCTACGAGCAGTACTTC
>few|-|TRBV5-1|TRBJ1-2
CASSLSGWDYGYTF
TGCGCCAGCAGCTTGTCCGGGTGGGACTATGGCTACACCTTC
>many|-|TRBV7-6|TRBJ2-3
CASSLGPADTQYF
TGTGCCAGCAGCTTAGGGCCCGCGGATACGCAGTATTTT
>few|-|TRBV7-8|TRBJ2-2
CASSFFFGGDAVRELFF
TGTGCCAGCAGCTTTTTTTTCGGCGGGGATGCTGTCCGGGAGCTGTTTTTT
>-|-|TRBV7-2|TRBJ1-3
CASSRTQGAGNTIYF
TGTGCCAGCAGCCGTACCCAGGGAGCTGGAAACACCATATATTTT
>-|-|TRBV18|TRBJ1-1
CASSPPGVNTEAFF
TGTGCCAGCTCACCACCAGGGGTGAACACTGAAGCTTTCTTT
>few|-|TRBV7-2|TRBJ1-5
CASSQGTRGTNQPQHF
TGTGCCAGCAGCCAGGGGACCAGGGGTACCAATCAGCCCCAGCATTTT
>-|TRBD1|TRBV6-5|TRBJ1-6
CASRQGMDSPLHF
TGTGCCAGTCGACAGGGAATGGATTCACCCCTCCACTTT
>few|TRBD1|TRBV19|TRBJ2-3
CASSKDRDFLDTQYF
TGTGCCAGTAGTAAGGACAGGGATTTTCTTGATACGCAGTATTTT
>-|TRBD1|TRBV12-3/TRBV12-4|TRBJ2-3
CASTAGDRGPSDTQYF
TGTGCCAGCACCGCCGGCGACAGGGGCCCGTCAGATACGCAGTATTTT
>-|-|TRBV4-1|TRBJ1-4
CASSRNGAGEKLFF
TGCGCCAGCTCAAGAAACGGGGCCGGGGAAAAACTGTTTTTT
>-|TRBD2|TRBV20-1|TRBJ2-5
CSVREDSETQYF
TGCAGTGTGCGGGAGGACTCTGAGACCCAGTACTTC
>-|TRBD2|TRBV28|TRBJ2-1
CASSLPPGLVNEQFF
TGTGCCAGCAGTTTACCTCCGGGACTAGTGAATGAGCAGTTCTTC
>-|TRBD2|TRBV19|TRBJ2-1
CASSIAGTSGSFEQFF
TGTGCCAGTAGTATAGCGGGGACTAGCGGGAGTTTTGAGCAGTTCTTC
>-|-|TRBV7-2|TRBJ2-3
CASSFMPPDTQYF
TGTGCCAGCAGCTTTATGCCGCCAGATACGCAGTATTTT
>-|TRBD2|TRBV12-3/TRBV12-4|TRBJ2-1
CASIPSGRQSYNEQFF
TGTGCCAGCATACCTAGCGGGAGGCAGAGTTACAATGAGCAGTTCTTC
>-|-|TRBV7-2|TRBJ1-5
CASSLVGPADNQPQHF
TGTGCCAGCAGCTTAGTGGGGCCGGCGGACAATCAGCCCCAGCATTTT
>-|-|TRBV20-1|TRBJ1-3
CSAPGSGNTIYF
TGCAGTGCCCCGGGCTCTGGAAACACCATATATTTT
>-|-|TRBV6-1|TRBJ1-6
CASRQGGSYNSPLHF
TGTGCCAGCAGGCAAGGAGGGTCCTATAATTCACCCCTCCACTTT
>-|-|TRBV6-6|TRBJ2-3
CASAEDMSTDTQYF
TGTGCCAGCGCGGAGGACATGAGCACAGATACGCAGTATTTT
>few|-|TRBV7-2|TRBJ2-5
CASSAGPAETQYF
TGTGCCAGCAGCGCGGGCCCCGCAGAGACCCAGTACTTC
>-|-|TRBV12-3/TRBV12-4|TRBJ1-2
CASSFWGYYGYTF
TGTGCCAGCAGTTTTTGGGGGTACTATGGCTACACCTTC
>few|-|TRBV28|TRBJ1-6
CASSSLGRTNSPLHF
TGTGCCAGCAGCTCATTGGGCAGAACCAATTCACCCCTCCACTTT
>-|-|TRBV6-5|TRBJ2-6
CASSYSPWGAGGANVLTF
TGTGCCAGCAGTTACTCGCCATGGGGGGCGGGCGGGGCCAACGTCCTGACTTTC
>-|TRBD2|TRBV24-1|TRBJ2-7
CATSASGGTYEQYF
TGTGCCACCAGTGCGAGCGGGGGGACCTACGAGCAGTACTTC
>many|TRBD1|TRBV7-2|TRBJ1-1
CASSLAVGTGSVAFF
TGTGCCAGCAGCTTAGCTGTCGGGACAGGCTCCGTAGCTTTCTTT
>-|TRBD1|TRBV7-9|TRBJ2-1
CASSFSHLGTGVNEQFF
TGTGCCAGCAGCTTTTCACACCTCGGGACAGGGGTTAATGAGCAGTTCTTC
>-|TRBD2|TRBV4-3|TRBJ2-1
CASSQDLAGSYNEQFF
TGCGCCAGCAGCCAAGATCTAGCGGGATCCTACAATGAGCAGTTCTTC
>few|TRBD1|TRBV6-2/TRBV6-3|TRBJ1-5
CASSQITGVRSNQPQHF
TGTGCCAGCAGCCAAATCACAGGGGTTCGAAGCAATCAGCCCCAGCATTTT
>few|-|TRBV20-1|TRBJ1-1
CSASSGAGAFF
TGCAGTGCTAGTTCAGGGGCAGGAGCTTTCTTT
>-|-|TRBV29-1|TRBJ1-1
CSVETGFRPAMNTEAFF
TGCAGCGTTGAAACAGGGTTTAGGCCGGCTATGAACACTGAAGCTTTCTTT
>few|-|TRBV7-6|TRBJ1-5
CASSPDGTNQPQHF
TGTGCCAGCAGCCCGGACGGCACCAATCAGCCCCAGCATTTT
>-|TRBD2|TRBV7-2|TRBJ2-7
CASSSPSVASGRANKYEQYF
TGTGCCAGCAGCAGCCCCTCGGTGGCTAGCGGGAGGGCTAATAAGTACGAGCAGTACTTC
>-|-|TRBV18|TRBJ1-1
CASSPSPQEAFF
TGTGCCAGCTCACCTTCCCCCCAGGAAGCTTTCTTT
>-|-|TRBV28|TRBJ1-2
CTTATGATGGYTF
TGTACGACAGCGACAGGTGCTACGGGGGGCTACACCTTC
>few|-|TRBV9|TRBJ1-2
CASRAGTPPYGYTF
TGTGCCAGCAGGGCAGGGACCCCCCCCTATGGCTACACCTTC
>-|TRBD1|TRBV19|TRBJ2-2
CASSILQGANTGELFF
TGTGCCAGTAGTATCTTACAGGGGGCGAACACCGGGGAGCTGTTTTTT
>many|TRBD1|TRBV24-1|TRBJ2-5
CATSPPGQGTPETQYF
TGTGCCACCAGCCCTCCGGGACAGGGGACTCCGGAGACCCAGTACTTC
>-|-|TRBV7-2|TRBJ1-5
CASSIKIGNQPQHF
TGTGCCAGCAGCATCAAGATTGGCAATCAGCCCCAGCATTTT
>few|TRBD1|TRBV6-5|TRBJ2-7
CASSPDRDGSYEQYF
TGTGCCAGCAGTCCGGACAGGGATGGCTCCTACGAGCAGTACTTC
>-|TRBD2|TRBV7-2|TRBJ2-7
CASSFPLSGAYEQYF
TGTGCCAGCAGCTTCCCGCTTAGCGGGGCCTACGAGCAGTACTTC
>-|-|TRBV19|TRBJ1-3
CASRTTGNTIYF
TGTGCCAGTAGAACGACCGGGAACACCATATATTTT
>few|-|TRBV12-3/TRBV12-4|TRBJ1-2
CASSSPGRIYGYTF
TGTGCCAGCAGTTCGCCCGGCAGGATTTATGGCTACACCTTC
>-|-|TRBV30|TRBJ1-4
CAWSLGGLKFF
TGTGCCTGGAGCCTGGGGGGTCTAAAGTTTTTT